Each of the 10 T cell receptor beta chains below was sequenced from the same sample in a study of shared clonotypes between healthy human individuals. TCRdb's table, derived via immunoSEQ multiplex PCR, lists solely in-frame clones and lacks some. Of about 2.3 million clones listed, over 90% are singletons. Sequences were obtained from naive CD4+ T cells from PBMCs. The subset denotes: CD45RA+ positively selected. These receptors all come from a young man in good health. Some clones in this sample may be carry-over from other donors' samples.

The chain links TRBV7-3 to TRBJ1-2; no firm D call. This CDR3 is built from 14 residues. The germline V gene encodes CDR1 SGHTA and CDR2 FQGTGA. Trimming took off 1 base at V and 0 bases at J, with 6 bases between the two ends. In DNA form, the CDR3 reads TGTGCCAGCAGCTTAATTCCCACTAACTATGGCTACACCTTC. Its translation is CASSLIPTNYGYTF.

The chain recombines TRBV7-2 with TRBJ2-3; D gene unclear. Trimming took 2 bases from V and 3 from J, leaving 9 bases between them. Germline V gives CDR1 SGHTA, CDR2 FQGNSA. The CDR3 length is 14 residues. The CDR3 region has the DNA TGTGCCAGCAGCTTAATCCCACTTACAGATACGCAGTATTTT. It yields the protein CASSLIPLTDTQYF. Using reference TRBV7-2 and TRBJ2-3 for the parts outside the CDR3, the full variable domain is GAGVSQSPSNKVTEKGKDVELRCDPISGHTALYWYRQSLGQGLEFLIYFQGNSAPDKSGLPSDRFSAERTGGSVSTLTIQRTQQEDSAVYLCASSLIPLTDTQYFGPGTRLTVL.

The chain is built from TRBV7-9 and TRBJ2-2; 8 bases are shared with TRBD2. Germline trimming cut 4 bases from V and 7 bases from J; bases unmatched to any gene: 8. The CDR3 spans 15 residues. Germline V lookup: CDR1 SEHNR, CDR2 FQNEAQ (reference sequence). This CDR3 reads CASSYLSGSSGELFF. CDR3 DNA: TGTGCCAGCAGCTACCTGAGCGGGAGTAGCGGGGAGCTGTTTTTT.

The chain combines TRBV5-1 with TRBJ2-2, with 12 bases aligning to TRBD1. CDR3 length: 15 amino acids. Trimming at V came to 5 bases and at J to 6 bases, leaving 5 bases not matched to a gene. The germline V gene encodes CDR1 SGHRS and CDR2 YFSETQ. The DNA for the CDR3 is TGCGCCAGCAGTTCCGGGACAGGGGGCTCCGGGGAGCTGTTTTTT. It translates to CASSSGTGGSGELFF.

This chain's CDR3 is CASSPFGGWEYGYTF. The CDR3 DNA is TGTGCCAGCTCACCATTTGGAGGTTGGGAATATGGCTACACCTTC. This chain connects TRBV18 to TRBJ1-2; D is undetermined. The ends were cut back, 2 bases at V and 5 bases at J, with 15 bases in the middle. CDR3 length equals 15 residues. The germline gives CDR1 KGHSH, CDR2 LQKENI. The full variable domain, with the rest looked up from reference TRBV18 and TRBJ1-2, is NAGVMQNPRHLVRRRGQEARLRCSPMKGHSHVYWYRQLPEEGLKFMVYLQKENIIDESGMPKERFSAEFPKEGPSILRIQQVVRGDSAAYFCASSPFGGWEYGYTFGSGTRLTVV.

The chain has TRBV10-2 and TRBJ1-2; TRBD1 is a possible D gene (6 bases). CDR1 WSHSY and CDR2 SAAADI come from the germline V gene. This CDR3 has 12 amino acids. V lost 6 bases and J lost 2, with 7 bases in between. CDR3 residues: CASSQGNYGYTF. CDR3 DNA: TGCGCCAGCAGCCAGGGGAACTATGGCTACACCTTC.

Concerning this clone itself: Different DNA sequences within this sample yield the same CDR3. CDR3 sequence: CASSLTSGSSEQFF. CDR3 DNA: TGCGCCAGCAGCTTGACTAGCGGGAGCTCTGAGCAGTTCTTC. The chain joins TRBV5-1 to TRBJ2-1; TRBD2 aligns across 11 bases. This CDR3 region has 14 residues. With 1 base clipped from V and 9 bases from J, the junction kept 3 bases outside the gene matches. Germline loops: CDR1 SGHRS, CDR2 YFSETQ.

The chain employs TRBV7-2 and TRBJ2-5; D is ambiguous. The CDR3 extends over 14 amino acids. The V gene lost 1 base and the J gene lost 5 bases, with 11 bases spanning the gap. From germline, CDR1 is SGHTA and CDR2 FQGNSA. Here the CDR3 DNA reads TGTGCCAGCAGCTTAGTCAGGCTAGGGGAGACCCAGTACTTC. Amino acid sequence: CASSLVRLGETQYF.

This clone was picked up one time. In the same sample, other DNA sequences code for this CDR3. The chain carries TRBV4-3 and TRBJ1-3; D gene uncertain. V lost 0 bases and J lost 4, with 4 bases in between. Per germline, CDR1 LGHNA and CDR2 YSLEER. CDR3 length: 13 amino acids. Here the CDR3 DNA reads TGCGCCAGCAGCCAAGATAGAGGAAACACCATATATTTT. Translation gives CASSQDRGNTIYF.

This clone was counted only a few times. This chain connects TRBV9 to TRBJ2-2, with D perhaps TRBD2 (5 bases). Between the trimmed V and J ends, which lost 8 bases and 5 bases, there was a span of 19 bases. This CDR3 region has 15 residues. Germline V gene sequence: CDR1 SGDLS, CDR2 YYNGEE. The CDR3 DNA follows: TGTGCCAGTGCAGTGAGGGCAGGAGAGACCGGGGAGCTGTTTTTT. Amino acids: CASAVRAGETGELFF. Using reference TRBV9 and TRBJ2-2 for the parts outside the CDR3, the full variable domain is DSGVTQTPKHLITATGQRVTLRCSPRSGDLSVYWYQQSLDQGLQFLIQYYNGEERAKGNILERFSAQQFPDLHSELNLSSLELGDSALYFCASAVRAGETGELFFGEGSRLTVL.